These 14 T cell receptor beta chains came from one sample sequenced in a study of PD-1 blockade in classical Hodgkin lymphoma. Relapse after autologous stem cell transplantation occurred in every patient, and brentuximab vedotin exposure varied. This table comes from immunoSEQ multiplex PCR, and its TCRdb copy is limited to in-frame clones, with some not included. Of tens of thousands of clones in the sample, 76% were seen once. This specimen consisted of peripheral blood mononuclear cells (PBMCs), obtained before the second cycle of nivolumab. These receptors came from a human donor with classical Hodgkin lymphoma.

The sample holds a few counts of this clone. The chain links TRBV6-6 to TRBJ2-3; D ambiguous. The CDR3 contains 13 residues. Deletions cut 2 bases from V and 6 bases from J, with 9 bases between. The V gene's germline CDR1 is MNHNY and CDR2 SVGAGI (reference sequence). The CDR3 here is CASSYALEDTQYF. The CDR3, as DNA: TGTGCCAGCAGTTACGCCCTGGAGGATACGCAGTATTTT.

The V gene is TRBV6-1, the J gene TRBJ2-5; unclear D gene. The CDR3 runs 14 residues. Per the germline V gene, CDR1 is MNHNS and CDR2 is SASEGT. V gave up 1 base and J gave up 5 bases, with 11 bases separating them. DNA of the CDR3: TGTGCCAGCAGTGAAGACCAGGTCAGGGAGACCCAGTACTTC. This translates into CASSEDQVRETQYF.

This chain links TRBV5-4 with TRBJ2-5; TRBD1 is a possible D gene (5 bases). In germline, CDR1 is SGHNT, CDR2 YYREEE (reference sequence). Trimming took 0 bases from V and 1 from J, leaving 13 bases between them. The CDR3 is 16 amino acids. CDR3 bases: TGTGCCAGCAGCTTGGGAGGCAGGGAACCCCAAGAGACCCAGTACTTC. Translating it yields CASSLGGREPQETQYF.

CDR3: CASSQGVVSSYNSPLHF. DNA of the CDR3: TGCGCCAGCAGCCAAGGGGTGGTGAGCTCCTATAATTCACCCCTCCACTTT. This chain joins TRBV4-1 and TRBJ1-6; D is undetermined. Germline CDR1 and CDR2: MGHRA and YSYEKL. This CDR3 is 17 amino acids long. Between the trimmed V and J ends, which lost 1 base and 0 bases, there was a span of 10 bases.

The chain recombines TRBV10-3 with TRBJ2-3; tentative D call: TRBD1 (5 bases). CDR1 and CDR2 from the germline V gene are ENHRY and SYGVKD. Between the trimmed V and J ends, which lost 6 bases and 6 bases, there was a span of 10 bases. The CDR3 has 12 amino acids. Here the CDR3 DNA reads TGTGCCATCAGCACTCAGGGTGATACGCAGTATTTT. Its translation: CAISTQGDTQYF.

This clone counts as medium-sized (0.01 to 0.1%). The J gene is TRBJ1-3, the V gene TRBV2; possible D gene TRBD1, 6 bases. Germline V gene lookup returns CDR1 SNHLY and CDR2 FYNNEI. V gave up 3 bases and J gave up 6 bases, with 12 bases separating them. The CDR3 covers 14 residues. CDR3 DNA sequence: TGTGCCAGCAGTGAGGGGACACCACTAAACACCATATATTTT. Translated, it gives CASSEGTPLNTIYF.

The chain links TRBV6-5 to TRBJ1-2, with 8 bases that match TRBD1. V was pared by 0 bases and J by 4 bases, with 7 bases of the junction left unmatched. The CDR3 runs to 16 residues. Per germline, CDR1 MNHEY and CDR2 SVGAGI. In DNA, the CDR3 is TGTGCCAGCAGTTACTCATCCCAGGACAGGGTCTATGGCTACACCTTC. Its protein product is CASSYSSQDRVYGYTF.

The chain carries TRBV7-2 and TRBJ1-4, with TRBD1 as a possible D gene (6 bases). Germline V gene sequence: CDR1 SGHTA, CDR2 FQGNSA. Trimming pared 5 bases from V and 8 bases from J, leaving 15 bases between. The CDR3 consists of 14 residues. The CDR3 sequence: CASSATGSGEKLFF. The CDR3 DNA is TGTGCCAGCAGCGCCACAGGGAGCGGGGAAAAACTGTTTTTT. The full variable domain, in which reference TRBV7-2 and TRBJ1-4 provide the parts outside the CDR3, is GAGVSQSPSNKVTEKGKDVELRCDPISGHTALYWYRQSLGQGLEFLIYFQGNSAPDKSGLPSDRFSAERTGGSVSTLTIQRTQQEDSAVYLCASSATGSGEKLFFGSGTQLSVL.

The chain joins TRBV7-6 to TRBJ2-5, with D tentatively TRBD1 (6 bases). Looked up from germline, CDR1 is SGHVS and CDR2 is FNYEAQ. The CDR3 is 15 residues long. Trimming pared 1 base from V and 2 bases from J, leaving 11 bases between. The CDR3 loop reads CASSLEIRGQETQYF. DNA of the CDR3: TGTGCCAGCAGCTTAGAAATCAGGGGACAAGAGACCCAGTACTTC.

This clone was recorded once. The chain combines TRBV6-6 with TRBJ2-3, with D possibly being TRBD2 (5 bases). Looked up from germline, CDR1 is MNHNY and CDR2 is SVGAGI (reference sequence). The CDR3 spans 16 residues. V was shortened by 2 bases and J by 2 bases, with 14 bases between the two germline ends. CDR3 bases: TGTGCCAGCAGTTACCGAGGGCGGGTCCTCACAGATACGCAGTATTTT. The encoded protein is CASSYRGRVLTDTQYF.

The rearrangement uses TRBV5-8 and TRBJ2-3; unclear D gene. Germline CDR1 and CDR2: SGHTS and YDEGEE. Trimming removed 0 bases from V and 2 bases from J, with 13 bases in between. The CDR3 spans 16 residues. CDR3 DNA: TGTGCCAGCAGCTTGGACGTCGGTTCACCCACAGATACGCAGTATTTT. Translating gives CASSLDVGSPTDTQYF.

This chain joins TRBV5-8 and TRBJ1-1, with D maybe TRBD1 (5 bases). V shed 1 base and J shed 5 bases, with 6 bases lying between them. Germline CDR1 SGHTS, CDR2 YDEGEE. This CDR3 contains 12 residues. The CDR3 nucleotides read TGTGCCAGCAGCTTGAGGGGTACTGAAGCTTTCTTT. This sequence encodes CASSLRGTEAFF. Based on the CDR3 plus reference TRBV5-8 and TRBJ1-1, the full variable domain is EAGVTQSPTHLIKTRGQQATLRCSPISGHTSVYWYQQALGLGLQFLLWYDEGEERNRGNFPPRFSGRQFPNYSSELNVNALELEDSALYLCASSLRGTEAFFGQGTRLTVV.

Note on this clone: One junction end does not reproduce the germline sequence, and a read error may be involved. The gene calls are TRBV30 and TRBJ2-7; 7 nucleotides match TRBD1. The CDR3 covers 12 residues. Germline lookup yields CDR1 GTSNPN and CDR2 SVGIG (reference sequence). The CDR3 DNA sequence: TGTGCCTGGAGTGGTGTGAGGGACAGCCAATTCTTC. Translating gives CAWSGVRDSQFF.

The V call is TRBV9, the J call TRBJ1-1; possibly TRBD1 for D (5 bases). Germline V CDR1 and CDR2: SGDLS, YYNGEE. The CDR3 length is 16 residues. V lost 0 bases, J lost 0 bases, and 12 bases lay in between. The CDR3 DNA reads TGTGCCAGCAGCGTAGTTGGGGCAGGCTTGAACACTGAAGCTTTCTTT. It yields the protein CASSVVGAGLNTEAFF.